These 16 T cell receptor beta chains came from one sample sequenced in a study of preoperative IRX-2 immunotherapy in early breast cancer. Assay: immunoSEQ multiplex PCR; the TCRdb copy retains only in-frame clones and omits some. The repertoire holds more than 35,000 clones, with around three quarters as singletons. Stated treatment: preoperative locoregional IRX-2 cytokine immunotherapy. This sample comprised tumor tissue, obtained after IRX-2 immunotherapy. These TCRs come from a human donor with breast cancer.

For this clone: Within the sample, other DNA sequences also encode this same CDR3. The chain joins TRBV5-1 to TRBJ2-2; 9 nucleotides line up with TRBD2. V shed 0 bases, J shed 6 bases, and the junction held 3 bases outside the gene matches. Looked up from germline, CDR1 is SGHRS and CDR2 is YFSETQ. The CDR3 loop spans 15 amino acids. The CDR3 loop reads CASSLVGLASGELFF. CDR3 in DNA: TGCGCCAGCAGCTTGGTGGGACTAGCTTCCGGGGAGCTGTTTTTT.

Worth noting for this clone: One junction end disagrees with the germline gene, perhaps due to a read error. CDR3 amino acids: CSARQGGETQYF. The CDR3 DNA reads TGCAGCGCAAGACAGGGAGGCGAGACCCAATACTTC. The chain combines TRBV29-1 with TRBJ2-5, with a tentative D call TRBD1 (7 bases). The CDR3 runs to 12 residues. The germline V gene encodes CDR1 SQVTM and CDR2 ANQGSEA. The full variable domain, rest sourced from reference TRBV29-1 and TRBJ2-5, is SAVISQKPSRDICQRGTSLTIQCQVDSQVTMMFWYRQQPGQSLTLIATANQGSEATYESGFVIDKFPISRPNLTFSTLTVSNMSPEDSSIYLCSARQGGETQYFGPGTRLLVL.

This sequence joins TRBV7-4 and TRBJ2-5; TRBD2 matches 7 bases. The CDR3 spans 14 residues. Germline V gene data show CDR1 as SGHVT and CDR2 as SQSDAQ. V lost 5 bases and J lost 3; bases outside the gene matches: 6. CDR3 region: CASSQYTSEETQYF. The CDR3 DNA reads as TGTGCCAGCAGCCAATATACTAGCGAAGAGACCCAGTACTTC.

The V and J genes are TRBV14 and TRBJ1-4, with D tentatively TRBD1 (5 bases). CDR1 SGHDN and CDR2 FVKESK come from the germline V gene. V lost 4 bases and J lost 11, with 17 bases in between. There are 14 residues in the CDR3. Here the CDR3 DNA reads TGTGCCAGCAGCCTGTCACCGGGGACTTTTAAACTGTTTTTT. It yields the protein CASSLSPGTFKLFF.

The chain employs TRBV5-1 and TRBJ2-1, with D possibly matching TRBD2 (5 bases). The CDR3 runs to 14 residues. Trimming left V 7 bases short and J 5 bases short, with 16 bases between. CDR1 is SGHRS, CDR2 YFSETQ, per germline. The CDR3 region is CASRRFEGDNEQFF. The CDR3 nucleotides read TGCGCCAGCCGCAGGTTCGAGGGCGACAATGAGCAGTTCTTC. Using reference TRBV5-1 and TRBJ2-1 for the parts outside the CDR3, the full variable domain is KAGVTQTPRYLIKTRGQQVTLSCSPISGHRSVSWYQQTPGQGLQFLFEYFSETQRNKGNFPGRFSGRQFSNSRSEMNVSTLELGDSALYLCASRRFEGDNEQFFGPGTRLTVL.

V and J are TRBV11-3 and TRBJ2-1; 9 bases map to TRBD2. Trimming removed 5 bases from V and 7 bases from J; junction bases left unmatched: 9. The length of the CDR3 is 15 residues. CDR1 is SGHNT, CDR2 YENEEA, per germline. The CDR3 nucleotides read TGTGCCAGCAGCCCATTCATAGCGGGAGCGAATGAGCAGTTCTTC. Translation gives CASSPFIAGANEQFF.

V is TRBV18 and J is TRBJ2-3, with D perhaps matching TRBD1 or TRBD2 (6 bases each). Trimming removed 0 bases from V and 4 bases from J, with 14 bases in between. The CDR3 loop spans 16 amino acids. Looked up from germline, CDR1 is KGHSH and CDR2 is LQKENI. The CDR3 region is CASSPPPGGRADTQYF. The CDR3 DNA reads as TGTGCCAGCTCACCACCGCCCGGGGGCAGGGCAGATACGCAGTATTTT.

V gene TRBV28 combines with J gene TRBJ1-1, with D unclear. This CDR3 has 14 amino acids. CDR1 is MDHEN, CDR2 SYDVKM, per germline. Trimming stripped 5 bases from V and 6 bases from J, with 16 bases between. CDR3 residues: CASSPPGYKSEAFF. CDR3 nucleotide sequence: TGTGCCAGCAGTCCCCCGGGGTACAAATCTGAAGCTTTCTTT.

The V gene is TRBV5-1, the J gene TRBJ1-5, with 7 bases that match TRBD1. The germline gives CDR1 SGHRS, CDR2 YFSETQ. With V trimmed by 2 bases and J by 4 bases, 6 bases remained unmatched. The CDR3 sequence is 15 residues long. CDR3 in DNA: TGCGCCAGCAGCTTTGGCGGGACAGATAATCAGCCCCAGCATTTT. It codes for CASSFGGTDNQPQHF.

Here the CDR3 reads CSVQAGGSTDTQYF. Here the CDR3 DNA reads TGCAGCGTACAAGCGGGGGGGAGCACAGATACGCAGTATTTT. The genes are TRBV29-1 and TRBJ2-3; 10 bases match TRBD2. The germline V gene has CDR1 SQVTM and CDR2 ANQGSEA. With 6 bases clipped from V and 0 bases from J, the junction kept 3 bases outside the gene matches. The CDR3 sequence is 14 residues long.

The rearrangement joins TRBV6-8 to TRBJ1-5, with 7 bases that match TRBD1. With V trimmed by 5 bases and J by 0 bases, 4 bases remained unmatched. Germline CDR1 and CDR2: MNHGY and SAAAGT. The CDR3 has 15 amino acids. The CDR3 nucleotides read TGTGCCAGCAGTCCTCAGGGGGGTAGCAATCAGCCCCAGCATTTT. Its protein is CASSPQGGSNQPQHF.

The V call is TRBV30, the J call TRBJ2-7, with D unclear. Germline V CDR1 and CDR2: GTSNPN, SVGIG (reference sequence). CDR3 size: 11 residues. V lost 3 bases and J lost 4, with 7 bases in between. The CDR3 region has the DNA TGTGCCTGGAGCCTAGGGTACGAGCAGTACTTC. Translated, it gives CAWSLGYEQYF.

In its sample, this clone was seen a few times. This rearrangement joins TRBV6-8 to TRBJ2-7, with 7 positions matching TRBD1. The CDR3 is 15 amino acids. Germline CDR1 reads MNHGY; CDR2 reads SAAAGT. Germline trimming cut 5 bases from V and 1 base from J; bases unmatched to any gene: 8. CDR3 region: CASSVPGTVSYEQYF. The DNA of the CDR3 is TGTGCCAGCAGTGTACCCGGGACAGTTTCCTACGAGCAGTACTTC.

The chain carries TRBV29-1 and TRBJ1-3; no definite D call. The CDR3 runs 13 residues. With 4 bases removed from V and 4 bases from J, the gap between germline ends came to 11 bases. CDR1 SQVTM and CDR2 ANQGSEA come from the germline V gene. The CDR3 DNA sequence: TGCAGCGTTGCGGGTGGCTCGGGAAACACCATATATTTT. Translating gives CSVAGGSGNTIYF.

J is TRBJ1-2 and V is TRBV16; 7 bases agree with TRBD1. Trimming took 4 bases from V and 2 from J; bases not matched to a gene: 4. The CDR3 is 14 amino acids. Germline values: CDR1 KGHSY, CDR2 FQNENV. The CDR3 region is CASSRQQGNYGYTF. The CDR3 DNA sequence: TGTGCCAGCAGCCGTCAACAGGGGAACTATGGCTACACCTTC.

This sequence joins TRBV28 and TRBJ2-5; TRBD1 agrees at 7 bases. Trimming at V came to 2 bases and at J to 4 bases, leaving 7 bases not matched to a gene. The CDR3 has 15 amino acids. The germline V gene has CDR1 MDHEN and CDR2 SYDVKM. CDR3 region: CASSLREAGGETQYF. The CDR3 DNA sequence: TGTGCCAGCAGTTTACGGGAAGCAGGGGGAGAGACCCAGTACTTC.